This TCR beta chain was profiled in a study of T cells in Graves' hyperthyroidism and ophthalmopathy. RNA transcripts were the template for amplifying TCR beta CDR3 regions. Using the HTBI primer set, a first-round RT-PCR was run on the TCR CDR3. A single record per CDR3 protein comes from TCRdb applying MiXCR to the multiplex PCR reads. Among approximately 870,000 distinct CDR3 sequences listed, 38% were seen once. Fresh peripheral blood, roughly 9.3 ml, was the source of the PBMCs. This clonotype showed up many times. The CDR3 consists of 14 residues. CDR1 and CDR2 (germline): SQVTM, ANQGSEA. Trimming stripped 6 bases from V and 0 bases from J, with 9 bases between.

The sample taken for sequencing was blood. This sequence was found in a man between 18 and 35 years old with Graves' hyperthyroidism. The chain carries TRBV29-1 and TRBJ2-6, with D possibly TRBD1 on 6 matching bases. DNA for the CDR3: TGCAGCGTAAACAGGGACTCTGGGGCCAACGTCCTGACTTTC. Translation: CSVNRDSGANVLTF.